Below, 29 T cell receptor beta chains from the same sample are listed, as sequenced in a study of a mutant IDH1 vaccine in newly diagnosed glioma. Time point indicated: week 47, end of study. Every single dose of the vaccine, 300 ug of mutant IDH1 20-mer peptide, came with topical imiquimod. No antigen has been assigned to these receptors. Profiling relied on immunoSEQ multiplex PCR, and the TCRdb table lists in-frame clones only, not all of them. The sample yields approximately 37,000 clones, approximately 82% seen once. The material was PBMCs, obtained from a glioma patient whose treatment included an IDH1 peptide vaccine. Every receptor here comes from a man aged 18 to 29 with glioma. Some clones in this sample may be carry-over from other donors' samples.

The CDR3 is CASSQSHSNQPQHF. In nucleotides, the CDR3 is TGTGCCAGCAGCCAGAGTCATAGCAATCAGCCCCAGCATTTT. The chain recombines TRBV9 with TRBJ1-5, with D unclear. Germline CDR1 SGDLS, CDR2 YYNGEE. V was pared by 4 bases and J by 0 bases, with 8 bases between. The CDR3 runs 14 residues.

This clone was seen once. This sequence joins TRBV6-5 and TRBJ1-2; D is uncertain. V was clipped by 6 bases and J by 3 bases, with 11 bases between them. The germline V gene has CDR1 MNHEY and CDR2 SVGAGI. The CDR3 contains 13 residues. CDR3: CASSQTRDYGYTF. In nucleotides, the CDR3 is TGTGCCAGCAGCCAAACTCGGGACTATGGCTACACCTTC.

The V and J genes are TRBV27 and TRBJ1-3, with D possibly TRBD1 on 6 matching bases. Germline V CDR1 and CDR2: MNHEY, SMNVEV (reference sequence). The CDR3 has 14 residues. V gave up 3 bases and J gave up 0 bases, with 6 bases separating them. The CDR3 coding sequence is TGTGCCAGCAGTTTGGACAGCTCTGGAAACACCATATATTTT. Its protein product is CASSLDSSGNTIYF.

This clone was recorded a few times. The sample holds other DNA sequences that translate to the same CDR3. The chain is built from TRBV18 and TRBJ1-5; the D is unclear. Trimming removed 3 bases at V and 0 bases at J, with 6 bases between. Germline CDR1 reads KGHSH; CDR2 reads LQKENI. This CDR3 has 14 residues. In DNA, the CDR3 is TGTGCCAGCTCACCCGACCGTAGCAATCAGCCCCAGCATTTT. Translated, it gives CASSPDRSNQPQHF. Using reference TRBV18 and TRBJ1-5 for the parts outside the CDR3, the full variable domain is NAGVMQNPRHLVRRRGQEARLRCSPMKGHSHVYWYRQLPEEGLKFMVYLQKENIIDESGMPKERFSAEFPKEGPSILRIQQVVRGDSAAYFCASSPDRSNQPQHFGDGTRLSIL.

The chain uses TRBV29-1 and TRBJ1-3; D unclear. The CDR3 is 12 amino acids. Germline CDR1 SQVTM, CDR2 ANQGSEA. V was shortened by 0 bases and J by 9 bases, with 9 bases between the two germline ends. For the CDR3, the DNA is TGCAGCGTTGAAGAACGCCGGGGCACCATATATTTT. This sequence encodes CSVEERRGTIYF.

The chain couples TRBV12-5 to TRBJ2-1; possibly TRBD2 for D (7 bases). V dropped 0 bases and J dropped 4 bases, with 16 bases sitting between them. CDR1 and CDR2 (germline): LGHNT, FRNRAP. There are 17 residues in the CDR3. CDR3 region: CASGLVIGGGGYNEQFF. The CDR3 region has the DNA TGTGCTAGTGGTTTGGTTATAGGGGGAGGGGGTTACAATGAGCAGTTCTTC.

V usage is TRBV19 and J usage is TRBJ1-1, with unresolved D. V lost 8 bases, J lost 3 bases, and 10 bases lay in between. The length of the CDR3 is 12 residues. Germline-derived CDR1 and CDR2 are LNHDA and SQIVND (reference sequence). The CDR3 spells CASGMVYTEAFF. CDR3 DNA: TGTGCCAGTGGGATGGTGTACACTGAAGCTTTCTTT.

The chain recombines TRBV7-2 with TRBJ2-1; no clear D gene. This CDR3 region has 14 residues. V was shortened by 0 bases and J by 8 bases, with 11 bases between the two germline ends. The V gene's germline CDR1 is SGHTA and CDR2 FQGNSA. This CDR3 is CASSLATEAYEQFF. CDR3 in DNA: TGTGCCAGCAGCTTAGCGACTGAAGCGTATGAGCAGTTCTTC.

The chain has TRBV30 and TRBJ2-1; D is uncertain. Between the trimmed V and J ends, which lost 0 bases and 6 bases, there was a span of 6 bases. The CDR3 is 12 residues long. Germline V gene sequence: CDR1 GTSNPN, CDR2 SVGIG (reference sequence). Here the CDR3 DNA reads TGTGCCTGGAGTGTACAAGGCAATGAGCAGTTCTTC. Protein sequence: CAWSVQGNEQFF.

The chain recombines TRBV5-4 with TRBJ1-2; 11 bases fit TRBD1. CDR1 SGHNT and CDR2 YYREEE come from the germline V gene (reference sequence). The CDR3 spans 17 residues. Losses at the gene ends were 0 bases for V and 6 bases for J; bases not matched to a gene: 10. Here the CDR3 reads CASSLVGGTGGVHGYTF. The DNA of the CDR3 is TGTGCCAGCAGCTTGGTTGGCGGGACAGGGGGGGTACATGGCTACACCTTC.

The chain employs TRBV7-9 and TRBJ1-4, with D maybe TRBD1 (5 bases). CDR1 and CDR2 from the germline V gene are SEHNR and FQNEAQ (reference sequence). The V end lost 5 bases, the J end lost 4 bases, and 11 bases lay between the germline ends. This CDR3 is 14 amino acids long. The CDR3 loop is CASSADRLNEKLFF. DNA for the CDR3: TGTGCCAGCAGCGCCGACAGACTTAATGAAAAACTGTTTTTT.

V gene TRBV19 combines with J gene TRBJ2-2; unclear D gene. This CDR3 is 12 amino acids long. Germline V CDR1 and CDR2: LNHDA, SQIVND (reference sequence). Trimming removed 1 base from V and 10 bases from J, with 7 bases in between. The CDR3 here is CASSIGRMELFF. The CDR3 nucleotides are TGTGCCAGTAGTATAGGACGGATGGAGCTGTTTTTT.

This rearrangement joins TRBV6-1 to TRBJ2-7; possibly TRBD1 for D (6 bases). The CDR3 contains 17 residues. V dropped 3 bases and J dropped 0 bases, with 18 bases sitting between them. Germline V lookup: CDR1 MNHNS, CDR2 SASEGT. In nucleotides, the CDR3 is TGTGCCAGCAGTGACCTCGGGACATTGCTTATCTCCTACGAGCAGTACTTC. Translated, it gives CASSDLGTLLISYEQYF.

The V call is TRBV7-6, the J call TRBJ1-1; a possible D gene is TRBD1 (5 bases). Germline loops: CDR1 SGHVS, CDR2 FNYEAQ. V was pared by 1 base and J by 6 bases, with 9 bases between. This CDR3 is built from 13 residues. The CDR3 region is CASSLGQGAEAFF. Here the CDR3 DNA reads TGTGCCAGCAGCTTAGGGCAGGGCGCTGAAGCTTTCTTT.

This clone was observed a handful of times. The rearrangement uses TRBV1 and TRBJ1-1. TRBV1 is noted as a pseudogene. CDR3 length equals 14 residues. The CDR3 protein is CTSSQGRGFTEAFF. CDR3 nucleotides: TGCACCAGCAGCCAAGGGAGGGGTTTCACTGAAGCTTTCTTT.

This clone was detected a few times. V is TRBV5-6 and J is TRBJ2-2; 11 bases are shared with TRBD2. The ends lost 4 bases at V and 7 bases at J; junction bases unmatched: 6. The length of the CDR3 is 15 residues. Germline V lookup: CDR1 SGHDT, CDR2 YYEEEE. In nucleotides, the CDR3 is TGTGCCAGCAGCGCCGGGACTAGCGGAATCGGGGAGCTGTTTTTT. It codes for CASSAGTSGIGELFF.

The V call is TRBV9, the J call TRBJ1-1, with TRBD1 matching 12 bases. CDR1 and CDR2 (germline): SGDLS, YYNGEE. This CDR3 is built from 17 residues. Trimming removed 2 bases from V and 0 bases from J; junction bases left unmatched: 5. The CDR3 protein is CASSVGTGGLLNTEAFF. In DNA form, the CDR3 reads TGTGCCAGCAGCGTTGGGACAGGGGGCCTCCTGAACACTGAAGCTTTCTTT.

The V gene is TRBV7-2, the J gene TRBJ1-5; D not resolved. V gave up 3 bases and J gave up 6 bases, with 12 bases separating them. Per the germline V gene, CDR1 is SGHTA and CDR2 is FQGNSA. CDR3 size: 14 residues. CDR3 in amino acids: CASSFVWEGQPQHF. The CDR3 DNA is TGTGCCAGCAGCTTCGTTTGGGAAGGTCAGCCCCAGCATTTT. Full variable domain (rest looked up from reference TRBV7-2 and TRBJ1-5): GAGVSQSPSNKVTEKGKDVELRCDPISGHTALYWYRQSLGQGLEFLIYFQGNSAPDKSGLPSDRFSAERTGGSVSTLTIQRTQQEDSAVYLCASSFVWEGQPQHFGDGTRLSIL.

This chain uses TRBV6-5 with TRBJ1-2, with 11 bases fitting TRBD1. Trimming took 2 bases from V and 5 from J; bases not matched to a gene: 4. Germline lookup yields CDR1 MNHEY and CDR2 SVGAGI. This CDR3 is built from 15 residues. The CDR3 protein is CASSYRTGGLYGYTF. DNA of the CDR3: TGTGCCAGCAGTTACCGGACAGGGGGCTTATATGGCTACACCTTC.

The chain uses TRBV4-2 and TRBJ2-5; 12 bases are a match to TRBD1. Looked up from germline, CDR1 is LGHNA and CDR2 is YNFKEQ. With 5 bases clipped from V and 5 bases from J, the junction kept 9 bases outside the gene matches. CDR3 length: 16 amino acids. The CDR3 nucleotides are TGTGCCAGCAGCTTACAATCGGGACAGGGGGCTGAGACCCAGTACTTC. Its translation: CASSLQSGQGAETQYF.

This chain links TRBV5-1 with TRBJ1-1; the D gene is possibly TRBD1 (5 bases). The V gene lost 0 bases and the J gene lost 14 bases, with 17 bases spanning the gap. Germline V CDR1 and CDR2: SGHRS, YFSETQ. The CDR3 extends over 13 amino acids. The CDR3 loop reads CASSLEIRGVAFF. The CDR3 DNA follows: TGCGCCAGCAGCTTGGAAATAAGGGGTGTCGCGTTCTTT.

The V and J genes are TRBV2 and TRBJ1-1; tentative D call: TRBD1 (5 bases). The CDR3 length is 15 residues. V was pared by 1 base and J by 11 bases, with 20 bases between. The germline gives CDR1 SNHLY, CDR2 FYNNEI. The CDR3 DNA sequence: TGTGCCAGCAGTGAAGTCTCGAGACAGTCCCGAAAGGCTTTCTTT. Translated, it gives CASSEVSRQSRKAFF.

The CDR3 loop is CASSYGRVNTEAFF. As DNA, the CDR3 is TGTGCCAGCAGTTACGGTCGGGTGAACACTGAAGCTTTCTTT. The chain combines TRBV6-5 with TRBJ1-1; no clear D gene. The CDR3 length is 14 residues. V dropped 2 bases and J dropped 0 bases, with 7 bases sitting between them. Germline values: CDR1 MNHEY, CDR2 SVGAGI.

This clone was detected only once. The chain couples TRBV6-5 to TRBJ2-7; D possibly corresponds to TRBD1 (6 bases). This CDR3 is 14 amino acids long. Trimming left V 9 bases short and J 0 bases short, with 15 bases between. Germline V gives CDR1 MNHEY, CDR2 SVGAGI. CDR3 protein: CASGRDRSSYEQYF. CDR3 DNA sequence: TGTGCCAGTGGACGCGACAGGAGCTCCTACGAGCAGTACTTC.

This chain connects TRBV10-3 to TRBJ1-2; the D gene is possibly TRBD1 (5 bases). The CDR3 has 15 residues. Trimming shortened V by 4 bases and J by 2 bases, and 14 bases separated the two germline ends. Germline V gene sequence: CDR1 ENHRY, CDR2 SYGVKD. Here the CDR3 DNA reads TGTGCCATCAGTGGGGCTTGGGGCACAAACTATGGCTACACCTTC. It encodes CAISGAWGTNYGYTF.

This chain links TRBV14 with TRBJ2-1, with 9 nucleotides matching TRBD1. Germline CDR1 and CDR2: SGHDN and FVKESK. With V trimmed by 3 bases and J by 2 bases, 20 bases remained unmatched. The CDR3 contains 21 residues. CDR3 sequence reads: CASSHFRLGGQGIVTYNEQFF. The CDR3 bases are TGTGCCAGCAGCCATTTCCGGTTGGGGGGACAGGGTATAGTTACCTACAATGAGCAGTTCTTC. Variable domain in full (rest from reference TRBV14 and TRBJ2-1): EAGVTQFPSHSVIEKGQTVTLRCDPISGHDNLYWYRRVMGKEIKFLLHFVKESKQDESGMPNNRFLAERTGGTYSTLKVQPAELEDSGVYFCASSHFRLGGQGIVTYNEQFFGPGTRLTVL.

The rearrangement uses TRBV5-5 and TRBJ2-3, with 8 positions matching TRBD1. This CDR3 is built from 18 residues. Per the germline V gene, CDR1 is SGHKS and CDR2 is YYEKEE (reference sequence). Trimming removed 4 bases from V and 0 bases from J; junction bases left unmatched: 13. Here the CDR3 DNA reads TGTGCCAGCAGCCACCCGCAGGGGGCGGCCTATAGCACAGATACGCAGTATTTT. Translated, it gives CASSHPQGAAYSTDTQYF. The whole variable domain, remainder taken from reference TRBV5-5 and TRBJ2-3, is DAGVTQSPTHLIKTRGQQVTLRCSPISGHKSVSWYQQVLGQGPQFIFQYYEKEERGRGNFPDRFSARQFPNYSSELNVNALLLGDSALYLCASSHPQGAAYSTDTQYFGPGTRLTVL.

This chain uses TRBV2 with TRBJ1-2; possible D gene TRBD1, 6 bases. The germline V gene has CDR1 SNHLY and CDR2 FYNNEI. CDR3 length equals 13 residues. V shed 8 bases and J shed 4 bases, with 14 bases lying between them. The CDR3 DNA reads TGTGCCAGCTCCCGACAGGCACGCTATGGCTACACCTTC. This sequence encodes CASSRQARYGYTF.

The CDR3 DNA follows: TGTGCCAGCAGCGGACCAGGGATGACTGGCTACACCTTC. Translating it yields CASSGPGMTGYTF. The chain joins TRBV2 to TRBJ1-2, with D maybe TRBD1 (5 bases). CDR3 length: 13 amino acids. V was cut by 6 bases and J by 7 bases, with 15 bases left in between. Germline values: CDR1 SNHLY, CDR2 FYNNEI.